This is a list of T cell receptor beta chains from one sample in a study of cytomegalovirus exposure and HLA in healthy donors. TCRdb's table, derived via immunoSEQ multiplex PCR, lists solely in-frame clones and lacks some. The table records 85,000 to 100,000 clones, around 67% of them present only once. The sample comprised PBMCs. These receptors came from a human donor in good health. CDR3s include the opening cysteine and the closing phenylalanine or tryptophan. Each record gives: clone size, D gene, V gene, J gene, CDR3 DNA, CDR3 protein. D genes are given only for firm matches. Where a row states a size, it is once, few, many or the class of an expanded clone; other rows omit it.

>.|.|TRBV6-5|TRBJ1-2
TGTGCCAGCAGTTATCCCTCGCGGGGGGGCTATGGCTACACCTTC
CASSYPSRGGYGYTF
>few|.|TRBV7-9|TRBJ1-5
TGTGCCAGCAGTTTAGACACCAACAATCAGCCCCAGCATTTT
CASSLDTNNQPQHF
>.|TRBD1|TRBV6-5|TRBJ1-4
TGTGCCAGCAGATTACAGGGGGCGCGGAGCGAAAAACTGTTTTTT
CASRLQGARSEKLFF
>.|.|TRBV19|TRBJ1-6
TGTGCCAGTAGTATCGGCAGGGCTTCACCCCTCCACTTT
CASSIGRASPLHF
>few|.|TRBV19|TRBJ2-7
TGTGCCAGTAGTCTACCATCCCCGGCCTACGAGCAGTACTTC
CASSLPSPAYEQYF
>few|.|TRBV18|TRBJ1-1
TGTGCCAGCTCACCACGGGGGGACACTGAAGCTTTCTTT
CASSPRGDTEAFF
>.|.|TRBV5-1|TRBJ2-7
TGCGCCAGCAGCTTGGCACAGGGAAGTACCTACGAGCAGTACTTC
CASSLAQGSTYEQYF
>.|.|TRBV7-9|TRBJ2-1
TGTGCCAGCAGCTTAGGCTCCGAGGTAGCTTACAATGAGCAGTTCTTC
CASSLGSEVAYNEQFF
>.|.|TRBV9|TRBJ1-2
TGTGCCAGCAGCGTGGGAGTCAACTATGGCTACACCTTC
CASSVGVNYGYTF
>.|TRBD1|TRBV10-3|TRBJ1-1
TGTGCCACCCGAGGACAGGTGAACACTGAAGCTTTCTTT
CATRGQVNTEAFF
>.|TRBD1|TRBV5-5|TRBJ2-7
TGTGCCAGCAGCGTCGGTGGGACAGGTCCCTACGAGCAGTACTTC
CASSVGGTGPYEQYF
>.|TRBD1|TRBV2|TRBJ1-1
TGTGCCAGCAGTATCCGGACAGGGGCTGAAGCTTTCTTT
CASSIRTGAEAFF
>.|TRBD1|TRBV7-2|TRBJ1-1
TGTGCCAGCAGATCCTCCGGGACAGCGAACACTGAAGCTTTCTTT
CASRSSGTANTEAFF
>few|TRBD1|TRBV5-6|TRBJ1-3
TGTGCCAGCAGCTATACCGGGACAGGGAGAAACACCATATATTTT
CASSYTGTGRNTIYF
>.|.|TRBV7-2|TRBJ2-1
TGTGCCAGCAGCTTATCCAGGGCGACGCAGTTCTTC
CASSLSRATQFF
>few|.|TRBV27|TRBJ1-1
TGTGCCAGCAGTTTACGACAGGACACTGAAGCTTTCTTT
CASSLRQDTEAFF
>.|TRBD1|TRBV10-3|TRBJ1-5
TGTGCCATCTCCCCGGGACAGGAAATAAATCAGCCCCAGCATTTT
CAISPGQEINQPQHF
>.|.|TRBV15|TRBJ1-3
TGTGCCACCTCTCTGGGGGGAAGTGGAAACACCATATATTTT
CATSLGGSGNTIYF
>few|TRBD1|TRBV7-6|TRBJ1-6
TGTGCCAGCAGCTTAGTGGCAGGGGGATATAATTCACCCCTCCACTTT
CASSLVAGGYNSPLHF
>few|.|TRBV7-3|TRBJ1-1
TGTGCCAGCAGCTTAACGGGGGGGAACACTGAAGCTTTCTTT
CASSLTGGNTEAFF
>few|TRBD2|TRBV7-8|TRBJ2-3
TGTGCCAGCAGCACCGAGTTAGGGGGACTAGGGACAGATACGCAGTATTTT
CASSTELGGLGTDTQYF
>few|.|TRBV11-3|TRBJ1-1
TGTGCCAGCAGCTCCCGGTCGTCTGAAGCTTTCTTT
CASSSRSSEAFF
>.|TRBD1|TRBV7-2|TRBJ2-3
TGTGCCAGCAGCTCGACAGGGTCAGATACGCAGTATTTT
CASSSTGSDTQYF
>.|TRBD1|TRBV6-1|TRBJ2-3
TGTGCCAGCAGGGGACAGGCGGGGAGCACAGATACGCAGTATTTT
CASRGQAGSTDTQYF
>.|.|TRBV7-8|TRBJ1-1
TGTGCCAGCAGCTTAGCCACGGGACATCGGAGAACTGAAGCTTTCTTT
CASSLATGHRRTEAFF
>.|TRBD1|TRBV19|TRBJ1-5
TGTGCCAGTAGTATTGGGACAGGGGGATCGCTCGGTCAGCCCCAGCATTTT
CASSIGTGGSLGQPQHF
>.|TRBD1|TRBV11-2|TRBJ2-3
TGTGCCAGCAGCCCGGGACAGGGATCTGCAGATACGCAGTATTTT
CASSPGQGSADTQYF
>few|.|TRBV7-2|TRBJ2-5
TGTGCCAGCAGCTTAGTCAGGGCGGAGACCCAGTACTTC
CASSLVRAETQYF
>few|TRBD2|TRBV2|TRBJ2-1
TGTGCCAGCAGTGAAGTAGCGGGGTTAAGTGAGCAGTTCTTC
CASSEVAGLSEQFF
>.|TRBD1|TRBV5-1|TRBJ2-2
TGCGCCAGTGCCTTAGACAGGGCTGGGGAGCTGTTTTTT
CASALDRAGELFF
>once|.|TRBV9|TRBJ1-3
TGTGCCAGCAGCCCAGGGGCATTCTCTGGAAACACCATATATTTT
CASSPGAFSGNTIYF
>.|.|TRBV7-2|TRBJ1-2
TGTGCCAGCAGCTTAAGCGCTAACTATGGCTACACCTTC
CASSLSANYGYTF
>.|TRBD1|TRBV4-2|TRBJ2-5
TGTGCCAGCAGCCAAGGACAGGGGAGAAGCCAAGAGACCCAGTACTTC
CASSQGQGRSQETQYF
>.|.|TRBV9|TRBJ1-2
TGTGCCAGCAGCGGACGACAGTCGCGGCTCTATGGCTACACCTTC
CASSGRQSRLYGYTF
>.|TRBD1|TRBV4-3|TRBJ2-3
TGCGCCAGCAGCCGAAAACCGACAGGGCAGGGAGATACGCAGTATTTT
CASSRKPTGQGDTQYF
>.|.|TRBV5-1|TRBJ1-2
TGCGCCAGCGGAGGAGTTAACTATGGCTACACCTTC
CASGGVNYGYTF
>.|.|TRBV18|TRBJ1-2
TGTGCCAGCTCAGAAATAACAGGAGACACCTATGGCTACACCTTC
CASSEITGDTYGYTF
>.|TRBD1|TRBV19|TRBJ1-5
TGTGCCAGTAGAATGACAGGGTCCAGCAATCAGCCCCAGCATTTT
CASRMTGSSNQPQHF
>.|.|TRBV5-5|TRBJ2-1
TGTGCCAGCAGCTTGTCCGGAGGGCGAGTCTACAATGAGCAGTTCTTC
CASSLSGGRVYNEQFF
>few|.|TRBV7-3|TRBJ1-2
TGTGCCAGCAACGTAGGGACTGTAGGTAGCTTAGCTAACTATGGCTACACCTTC
CASNVGTVGSLANYGYTF
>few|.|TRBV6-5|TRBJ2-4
TGTGCCAGCAGTTACTCTCCCCAGTATGGATCAGGCATTCAGTACTTC
CASSYSPQYGSGIQYF
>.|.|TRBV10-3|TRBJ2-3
TGTGCCATCAGTGGAGGCCTCACAGATACGCAGTATTTT
CAISGGLTDTQYF
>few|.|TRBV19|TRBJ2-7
TGTGCCAGTAGTGTATTGGCTTCGGGCGAGCAGTACTTC
CASSVLASGEQYF
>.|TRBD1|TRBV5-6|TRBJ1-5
TGTGCCAGCAGCTTTCAAGGGACAGGCGGTCAGCCCCAGCATTTT
CASSFQGTGGQPQHF
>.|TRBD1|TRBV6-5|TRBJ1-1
TGTGCCAGCAGTTACGCTCGGACAGGGCAGTCCACTGAAGCTTTCTTT
CASSYARTGQSTEAFF
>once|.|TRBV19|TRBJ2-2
TGTGCCAGTAGGGCAGGACAGACGAACACCGGGGAGCTGTTTTTT
CASRAGQTNTGELFF
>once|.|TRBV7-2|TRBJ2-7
TGTGCCAGCAGCTTAGATTCAGGGGCTTACGAGCAGTACTTC
CASSLDSGAYEQYF
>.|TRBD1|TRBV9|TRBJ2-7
TGTGCCAGCAGCGTAGGCTCAGGGGGCTCATACGAGCAGTACTTC
CASSVGSGGSYEQYF
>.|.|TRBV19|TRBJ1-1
TGTGCCAGTTACCGGGGTGAAGCTTTCTTT
CASYRGEAFF